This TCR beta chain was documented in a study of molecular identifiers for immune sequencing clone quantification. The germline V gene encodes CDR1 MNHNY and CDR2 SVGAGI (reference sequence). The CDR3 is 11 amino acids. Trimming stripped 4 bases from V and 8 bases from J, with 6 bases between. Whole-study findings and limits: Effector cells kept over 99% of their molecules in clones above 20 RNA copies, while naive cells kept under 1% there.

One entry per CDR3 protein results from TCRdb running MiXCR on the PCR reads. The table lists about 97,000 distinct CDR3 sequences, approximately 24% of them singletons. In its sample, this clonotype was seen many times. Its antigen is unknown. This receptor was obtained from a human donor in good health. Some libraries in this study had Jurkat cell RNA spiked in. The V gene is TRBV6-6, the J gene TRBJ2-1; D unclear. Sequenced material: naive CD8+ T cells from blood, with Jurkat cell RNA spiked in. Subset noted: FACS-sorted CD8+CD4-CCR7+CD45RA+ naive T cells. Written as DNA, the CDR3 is TGTGCCAGCAGTTTCCGGGATGAGCAGTTCTTC. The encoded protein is CASSFRDEQFF.